Shown below are 31 T cell receptor beta chains from a single sample sequenced in a study of blood T cell repertoires in COVID-19. Sequenced by immunoSEQ multiplex PCR; TCRdb stores in-frame clones only, minus some. The sample lists some 250,000 clones, approximately 85% occurring once. The sequenced sample consisted of PBMCs or T cells enriched from blood (not recorded which). Every receptor here comes from a woman between 50 and 59 years old who had recovered from COVID-19.

The chain joins TRBV6-1 to TRBJ1-2, with D unclear. Germline lookup yields CDR1 MNHNS and CDR2 SASEGT. V was cut by 5 bases and J by 4 bases, with 11 bases left in between. The CDR3 spans 13 residues. CDR3 amino acids: CASSHQSGYGYTF. The CDR3, as DNA: TGTGCCAGCAGTCACCAAAGCGGCTATGGCTACACCTTC.

The chain joins TRBV2 to TRBJ1-2; D call uncertain. The V gene lost 7 bases and the J gene lost 3 bases, with 12 bases spanning the gap. CDR1 and CDR2 from the germline V gene are SNHLY and FYNNEI. CDR3 length: 13 residues. CDR3 protein: CASNLSGYYGYTF. CDR3 DNA sequence: TGTGCCAGCAACCTATCCGGGTACTATGGCTACACCTTC.

This chain connects TRBV5-1 to TRBJ2-1; no clear D gene. The CDR3 extends over 12 amino acids. V was pared by 4 bases and J by 8 bases, with 10 bases between. Germline values: CDR1 SGHRS, CDR2 YFSETQ. In DNA form, the CDR3 reads TGCGCCAGCAGCCTGCCTTCAGATGAGCAGTTCTTC. Protein sequence: CASSLPSDEQFF.

This sequence joins TRBV27 and TRBJ1-5; D remains ambiguous. Trimming cost V 1 base and J 7 bases, with 8 bases left between them. The CDR3 is 13 residues long. Germline values: CDR1 MNHEY, CDR2 SMNVEV (reference sequence). As DNA, the CDR3 is TGTGCCAGCAGTTTATATCGGAGCCAGCCCCAGCATTTT. Its translation is CASSLYRSQPQHF.

The genes are TRBV7-9 and TRBJ1-6; no clear D gene. CDR1 and CDR2 (germline): SEHNR, FQNEAQ (reference sequence). V was cut by 1 base and J by 5 bases, with 6 bases left in between. The CDR3 loop spans 14 amino acids. The CDR3 here is CASSLGEDNSPLHF. DNA for the CDR3: TGTGCCAGCAGCTTAGGGGAGGATAATTCACCCCTCCACTTT.

This chain joins TRBV27 and TRBJ1-5; 7 bases match TRBD1. After removal of 6 bases from V and 3 bases from J, the junction contained 11 bases not matched to a gene. From germline, CDR1 is MNHEY and CDR2 SMNVEV (reference sequence). CDR3 length: 16 residues. CDR3 sequence reads: CASSPSTGETNQPQHF. The CDR3, as DNA: TGTGCCAGCAGCCCTTCAACAGGGGAAACCAATCAGCCCCAGCATTTT.

This clone was detected only once. The chain has TRBV2 and TRBJ1-1; 7 bases align to TRBD1. The CDR3 covers 13 residues. Germline CDR1 reads SNHLY; CDR2 reads FYNNEI. V dropped 4 bases and J dropped 3; count of bases not matched to a gene: 2. CDR3: CASSARGDTEAFF. The CDR3 DNA reads as TGTGCCAGCAGTGCCAGGGGGGACACTGAAGCTTTCTTT.

The V and J genes are TRBV18 and TRBJ2-1; 7 bases are shared with TRBD2. CDR1 is KGHSH and CDR2 is LQKENI in the germline V gene. J was trimmed by 9 bases and V by 4 bases; bases with no gene match: 21. CDR3 size: 18 residues. DNA of the CDR3: TGTGCCAGCTCACTCCGGAAAGGGGCTAGCGGCGTCATCGGTGAGCAGTTCTTC. As protein: CASSLRKGASGVIGEQFF.

This clone appeared a few times. The chain is built from TRBV6-2 or TRBV6-3 and TRBJ2-1, with D possibly being TRBD1 (6 bases). Germline V CDR1 and CDR2: MNHEY, SVGEGT. V gave up 6 bases and J gave up 7 bases, with 10 bases separating them. The CDR3 length is 12 residues. CDR3 coding DNA: TGTGCCAGCAGCACAGGGTGGAATGAGCAGTTCTTC. Translating gives CASSTGWNEQFF.

The V gene is TRBV6-1, the J gene TRBJ1-5; TRBD1 aligns across 7 bases. CDR1 is MNHNS and CDR2 is SASEGT in the germline V gene. Trimming took 3 bases from V and 6 from J; bases not matched to a gene: 2. CDR3 length equals 13 residues. This CDR3 is CASSEQGVQPQHF. CDR3 coding DNA: TGTGCCAGCAGTGAGCAGGGGGTTCAGCCCCAGCATTTT.

J is TRBJ2-5 and V is TRBV7-9, with 11 bases lining up with TRBD2. The CDR3 contains 16 residues. CDR1 is SEHNR and CDR2 is FQNEAQ in the germline V gene (reference sequence). V shed 5 bases and J 2 bases; nucleotides not matched to a gene: 7. CDR3 sequence: CASSARLAGSQETQYF. CDR3 DNA sequence: TGTGCCAGCAGCGCACGACTAGCGGGAAGTCAAGAGACCCAGTACTTC.

V usage is TRBV9 and J usage is TRBJ1-2; 7 bases line up with TRBD1. Germline CDR1 and CDR2: SGDLS and YYNGEE. CDR3 length equals 16 residues. V shed 2 bases and J 3 bases; nucleotides not matched to a gene: 10. CDR3 amino acids: CASSVDLDRSHYGYTF. The CDR3 DNA is TGTGCCAGCAGCGTGGATTTGGACAGGAGTCACTATGGCTACACCTTC.

The V and J genes are TRBV7-2 and TRBJ2-2; TRBD1 is a possible D gene (5 bases). V lost 4 bases and J lost 8, with 23 bases in between. CDR1 SGHTA and CDR2 FQGNSA come from the germline V gene. The CDR3 sequence is 17 residues long. In DNA form, the CDR3 reads TGTGCCAGCAGCTCCGCCGACAGCATACCCTCCTTGGGGGAGCTGTTTTTT. Protein product: CASSSADSIPSLGELFF.

This sequence joins TRBV7-9 and TRBJ1-1; 8 bases align to TRBD1. V shed 3 bases, J shed 1 base, and the junction held 4 bases outside the gene matches. The CDR3 runs to 15 residues. Germline-derived CDR1 and CDR2 are SEHNR and FQNEAQ (reference sequence). CDR3 sequence: CASSFSDRANTEAFF. The CDR3 nucleotides are TGTGCCAGCAGCTTTTCGGACAGGGCGAACACTGAAGCTTTCTTT. Using reference TRBV7-9 and TRBJ1-1 for the parts outside the CDR3, the full variable domain is DTGVSQNPRHKITKRGQNVTFRCDPISEHNRLYWYRQTLGQGPEFLTYFQNEAQLEKSRLLSDRFSAERPKGSFSTLEIQRTEQGDSAMYLCASSFSDRANTEAFFGQGTRLTVV.

The V and J genes are TRBV6-5 and TRBJ1-2; 7 nucleotides align to TRBD1. Germline assignment: CDR1 MNHEY and CDR2 SVGAGI. Losses at the gene ends were 3 bases for V and 6 bases for J; bases not matched to a gene: 10. CDR3 length equals 15 residues. DNA for the CDR3: TGTGCCAGCAGTTATGGGACAGAGGAGTATCATGGCTACACCTTC. It codes for CASSYGTEEYHGYTF.

The V and J genes are TRBV18 and TRBJ2-2, with a tentative D call TRBD2 (5 bases). The CDR3 length is 16 residues. Trimming stripped 3 bases from V and 1 base from J, with 12 bases between. CDR1 and CDR2 (germline): KGHSH, LQKENI. The DNA for the CDR3 is TGTGCCAGCTCACCCCCCGAGGGTTGGAACACCGGGGAGCTGTTTTTT. Its translation is CASSPPEGWNTGELFF. Using reference TRBV18 and TRBJ2-2 for the parts outside the CDR3, the full variable domain is NAGVMQNPRHLVRRRGQEARLRCSPMKGHSHVYWYRQLPEEGLKFMVYLQKENIIDESGMPKERFSAEFPKEGPSILRIQQVVRGDSAAYFCASSPPEGWNTGELFFGEGSRLTVL.

This clone showed up just a few times. The chain uses TRBV27 and TRBJ1-2, with D possibly TRBD1 on 6 matching bases. Germline CDR1 is MNHEY and CDR2 is SMNVEV (reference sequence). The CDR3 has 13 amino acids. Trimming stripped 5 bases from V and 8 bases from J, with 15 bases between. DNA of the CDR3: TGTGCCAGCAGTCCCCGCGGGGGGCTCGGCTACACCTTC. The encoded protein is CASSPRGGLGYTF.

With regard to this clone: The same CDR3 can be traced to other DNA sequences in this sample. The chain couples TRBV18 to TRBJ2-5; tentative D call: TRBD1 (6 bases). Trimming stripped 2 bases from V and 3 bases from J, with 7 bases between. CDR3 length equals 13 residues. Germline V lookup: CDR1 KGHSH, CDR2 LQKENI. CDR3 loop: CASSPSGEETQYF. The CDR3 bases are TGTGCCAGCTCACCATCAGGGGAAGAGACCCAGTACTTC.

This clone came up a few times. The V and J genes are TRBV18 and TRBJ1-1, with D unresolved. The germline CDR1 and CDR2 sequences are KGHSH and LQKENI. The CDR3 length is 14 residues. Trimming stripped 3 bases from V and 1 base from J, with 9 bases between. CDR3 sequence: CASSPQVENTEAFF. In nucleotides, the CDR3 is TGTGCCAGCTCACCCCAGGTGGAGAACACTGAAGCTTTCTTT.

CDR3 in amino acids: CASSLGFQGSEQFF. Here the CDR3 DNA reads TGTGCCAGCAGCTTAGGCTTCCAGGGAAGTGAGCAGTTCTTC. The V call is TRBV11-3, the J call TRBJ2-1; D might be TRBD1 (5 bases). This CDR3 region has 14 residues. The V gene lost 1 base and the J gene lost 9 bases, with 13 bases spanning the gap. Per germline, CDR1 SGHNT and CDR2 YENEEA.

The rearrangement uses TRBV28 and TRBJ1-4; 7 nucleotides line up with TRBD1. CDR3 size: 14 residues. V was pared by 5 bases and J by 7 bases, with 7 bases of the junction left unmatched. CDR1 is MDHEN and CDR2 is SYDVKM in the germline V gene. CDR3 residues: CASSLGGNSEKLFF. The DNA for the CDR3 is TGTGCCAGCAGTCTAGGGGGCAATAGTGAAAAACTGTTTTTT.

This chain joins TRBV11-2 and TRBJ2-7, with D unclear. Between the trimmed V and J ends, which lost 3 bases and 0 bases, there was a span of 15 bases. CDR3 length equals 16 residues. Germline V gives CDR1 SGHAT, CDR2 FQNNGV. DNA of the CDR3: TGTGCCAGCAGCTTTGGATCGACGGAGTTCTCCTACGAGCAGTACTTC. Encoded protein: CASSFGSTEFSYEQYF.

This clone occurred once. This rearrangement joins TRBV2 to TRBJ2-7; 9 nucleotides line up with TRBD1. Germline V gives CDR1 SNHLY, CDR2 FYNNEI. The trim removed 5 bases at V and 2 bases at J, leaving 1 base unmatched. This CDR3 region has 13 residues. This CDR3 reads CASSRDRAYEQYF. The DNA of the CDR3 is TGTGCCAGCAGTAGGGACAGGGCCTACGAGCAGTACTTC.

Only a few counts were recorded for this clone. The gene calls are TRBV2 and TRBJ1-5, with D maybe TRBD1 (5 bases). Germline CDR1 is SNHLY and CDR2 is FYNNEI. V was trimmed by 9 bases and J by 7 bases, leaving 19 bases between them. The CDR3 contains 14 residues. The DNA for the CDR3 is TGTGCCAGTACCCCGGGACTTCCAGCGCAGCCCCAGCATTTT. It is translated as CASTPGLPAQPQHF.

Worth noting for this clone: It may be a read error: a sequence one base away is much more abundant. The J gene is TRBJ1-1, the V gene TRBV7-9; TRBD1 is a possible D gene (5 bases). The CDR3 loop spans 14 amino acids. Germline V gives CDR1 SEHNR, CDR2 FQNEAQ (reference sequence). The chain's CDR3 is CAGSYPGQNTEAFF. In DNA form, the CDR3 reads TGTGCCGGCAGCTATCCCGGACAGAACACTGAAGCTTTCTTT.

This clone came up once. The chain uses TRBV12-3 or TRBV12-4 and TRBJ2-7; D uncertain. Trimming pared 3 bases from V and 5 bases from J, leaving 5 bases between. The CDR3 is 11 residues long. The CDR3, as DNA: TGTGCCAGCAGTTTTGGGCACGAGCAGTACTTC. Amino acid sequence: CASSFGHEQYF.

The chain combines TRBV9 with TRBJ2-5; a weak D match, TRBD2 (5 bases). The CDR3 is made up of 13 amino acids. Germline V gene lookup returns CDR1 SGDLS and CDR2 YYNGEE. The V and J ends lost 2 bases and 3 bases respectively, with 8 bases between them. The CDR3 DNA reads TGTGCCAGCAGCGTCTTTAGCGAAGAGACCCAGTACTTC. It is translated as CASSVFSEETQYF. Full variable domain (rest looked up from reference TRBV9 and TRBJ2-5): DSGVTQTPKHLITATGQRVTLRCSPRSGDLSVYWYQQSLDQGLQFLIQYYNGEERAKGNILERFSAQQFPDLHSELNLSSLELGDSALYFCASSVFSEETQYFGPGTRLLVL.

The chain employs TRBV6-2 or TRBV6-3 and TRBJ2-3; 10 bases align to TRBD1. Per germline, CDR1 MNHEY and CDR2 SVGEGT. Germline trimming cut 2 bases from V and 4 bases from J; bases unmatched to any gene: 12. The CDR3 consists of 18 residues. CDR3 coding DNA: TGTGCCAGCAGTTACGCGTTAGGACAGGGGGGATTCGCAGATACGCAGTATTTT. Protein: CASSYALGQGGFADTQYF.

This clone was recorded only once. The DNA of the CDR3 is TGTGCCAGCAGTGACGGGACAGGGAACTACAATGAGCAGTTCTTC. This gives the protein CASSDGTGNYNEQFF. This sequence joins TRBV2 and TRBJ2-1; 9 nucleotides match TRBD1. CDR1 is SNHLY, CDR2 FYNNEI, per germline. The CDR3 spans 15 residues. V was pared by 3 bases and J by 3 bases, with 3 bases of the junction left unmatched.

The rearrangement links TRBV30 to TRBJ2-1; perhaps TRBD2 as D (6 bases). The germline V gene has CDR1 GTSNPN and CDR2 SVGIG (reference sequence). This CDR3 region has 11 residues. CDR3 residues: CASSEYNEQFF. CDR3 in DNA: TGTGCTTCTAGCGAATACAATGAGCAGTTCTTC.

V and J are TRBV7-8 and TRBJ2-3; TRBD2 matches at 10 bases. Germline lookup yields CDR1 SGHVS and CDR2 FQNEAQ. V lost 2 bases, J lost 0 bases, and 17 bases stayed unmatched. This CDR3 is built from 21 residues. CDR3 DNA sequence: TGTGCCAGCAGCTTACCGACGTGGCTAGCGGGAGCCCTACTTAGCACAGATACGCAGTATTTT. This codes for CASSLPTWLAGALLSTDTQYF.